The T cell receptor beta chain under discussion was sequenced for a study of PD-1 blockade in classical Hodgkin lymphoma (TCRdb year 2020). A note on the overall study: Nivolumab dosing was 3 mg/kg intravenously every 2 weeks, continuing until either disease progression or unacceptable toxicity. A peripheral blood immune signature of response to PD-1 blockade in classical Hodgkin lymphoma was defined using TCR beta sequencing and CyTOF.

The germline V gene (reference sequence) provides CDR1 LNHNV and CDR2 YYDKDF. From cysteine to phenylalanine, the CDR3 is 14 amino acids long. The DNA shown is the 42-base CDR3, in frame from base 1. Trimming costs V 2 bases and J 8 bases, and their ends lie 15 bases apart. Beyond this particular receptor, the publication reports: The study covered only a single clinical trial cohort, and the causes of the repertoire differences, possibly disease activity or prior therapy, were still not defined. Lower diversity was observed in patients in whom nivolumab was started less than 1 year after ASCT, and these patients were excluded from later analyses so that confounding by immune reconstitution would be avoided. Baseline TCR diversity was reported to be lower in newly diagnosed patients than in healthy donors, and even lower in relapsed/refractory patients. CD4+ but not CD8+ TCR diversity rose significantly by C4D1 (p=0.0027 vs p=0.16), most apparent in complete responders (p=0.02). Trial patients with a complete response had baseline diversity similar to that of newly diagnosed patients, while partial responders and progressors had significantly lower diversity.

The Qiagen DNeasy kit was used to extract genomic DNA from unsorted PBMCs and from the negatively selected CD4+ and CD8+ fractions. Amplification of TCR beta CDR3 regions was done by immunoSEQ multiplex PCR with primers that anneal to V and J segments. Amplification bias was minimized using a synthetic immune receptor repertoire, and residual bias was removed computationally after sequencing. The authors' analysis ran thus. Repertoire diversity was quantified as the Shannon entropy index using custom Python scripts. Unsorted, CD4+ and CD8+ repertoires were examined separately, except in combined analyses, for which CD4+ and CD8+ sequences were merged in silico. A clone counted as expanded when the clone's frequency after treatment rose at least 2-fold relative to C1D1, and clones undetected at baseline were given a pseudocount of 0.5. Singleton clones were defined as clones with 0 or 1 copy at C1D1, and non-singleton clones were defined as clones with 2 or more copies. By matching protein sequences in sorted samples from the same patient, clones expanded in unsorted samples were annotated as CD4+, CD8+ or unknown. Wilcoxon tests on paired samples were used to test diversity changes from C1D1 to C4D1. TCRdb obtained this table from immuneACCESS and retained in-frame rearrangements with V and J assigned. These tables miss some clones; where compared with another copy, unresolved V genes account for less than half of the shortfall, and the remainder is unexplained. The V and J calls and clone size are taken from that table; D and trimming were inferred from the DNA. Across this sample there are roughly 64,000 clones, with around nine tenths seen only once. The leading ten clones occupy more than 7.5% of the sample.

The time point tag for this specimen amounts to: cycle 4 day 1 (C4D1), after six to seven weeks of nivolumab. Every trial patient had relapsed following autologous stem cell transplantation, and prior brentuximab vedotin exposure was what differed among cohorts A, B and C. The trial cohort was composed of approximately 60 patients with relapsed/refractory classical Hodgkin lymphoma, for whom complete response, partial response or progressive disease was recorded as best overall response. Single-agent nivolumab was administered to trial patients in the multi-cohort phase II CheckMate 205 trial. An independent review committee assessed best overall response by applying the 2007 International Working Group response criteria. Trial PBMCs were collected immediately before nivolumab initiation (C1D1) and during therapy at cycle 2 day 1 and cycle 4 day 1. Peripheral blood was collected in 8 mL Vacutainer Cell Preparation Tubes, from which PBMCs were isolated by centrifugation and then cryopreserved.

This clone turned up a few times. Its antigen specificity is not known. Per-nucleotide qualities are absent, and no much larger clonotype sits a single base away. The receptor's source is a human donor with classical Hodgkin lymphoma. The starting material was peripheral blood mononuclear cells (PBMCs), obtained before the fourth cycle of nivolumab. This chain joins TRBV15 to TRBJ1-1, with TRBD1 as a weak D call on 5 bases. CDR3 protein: CATSRSGDAIEAFF. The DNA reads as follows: TGTGCCACCAGCAGATCTGGGGACGCCATAGAAGCTTTCTTT. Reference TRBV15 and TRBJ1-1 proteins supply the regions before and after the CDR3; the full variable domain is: DAMVIQNPRYQVTQFGKPVTLSCSQTLNHNVMYWYQQKSSQAPKLLFHYYDKDFNNEADTPDNFQSRRPNTSFCFLDIRSPGLGDTAMYLCATSRSGDAIEAFFGQGTRLTVV.